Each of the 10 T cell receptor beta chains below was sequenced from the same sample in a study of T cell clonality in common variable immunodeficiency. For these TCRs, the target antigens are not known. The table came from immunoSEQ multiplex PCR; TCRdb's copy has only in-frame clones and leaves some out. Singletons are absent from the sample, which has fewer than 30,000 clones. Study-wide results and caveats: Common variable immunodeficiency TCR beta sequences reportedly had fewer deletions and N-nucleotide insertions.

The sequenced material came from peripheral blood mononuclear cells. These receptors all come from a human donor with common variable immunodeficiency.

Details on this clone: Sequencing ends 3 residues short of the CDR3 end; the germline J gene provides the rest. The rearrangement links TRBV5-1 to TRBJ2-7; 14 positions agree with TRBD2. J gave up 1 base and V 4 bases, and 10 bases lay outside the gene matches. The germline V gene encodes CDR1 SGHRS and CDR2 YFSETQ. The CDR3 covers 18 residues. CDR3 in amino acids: CASSKAGTSGRGSYEQYF. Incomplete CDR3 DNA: TGCGCCAGCAGCAAAGCCGGGACTAGCGGGAGAGGTTCCTACGAG.

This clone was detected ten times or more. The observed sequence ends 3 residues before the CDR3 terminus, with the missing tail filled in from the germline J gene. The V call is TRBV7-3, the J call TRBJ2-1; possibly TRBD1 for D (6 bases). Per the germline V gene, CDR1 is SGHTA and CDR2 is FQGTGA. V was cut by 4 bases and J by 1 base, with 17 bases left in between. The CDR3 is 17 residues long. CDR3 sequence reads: CASSSQGSVQSYNEQFF. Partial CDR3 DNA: TGTGCCAGCAGCTCTCAGGGGAGCGTCCAGTCCTACAATGAG. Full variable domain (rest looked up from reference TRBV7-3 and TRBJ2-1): GAGVSQTPSNKVTEKGKYVELRCDPISGHTALYWYRQSLGQGPEFLIYFQGTGAADDSGLPNDRFFAVRPEGSVSTLKIQRTERGDSAVYLCASSSQGSVQSYNEQFFGPGTRLTVL.

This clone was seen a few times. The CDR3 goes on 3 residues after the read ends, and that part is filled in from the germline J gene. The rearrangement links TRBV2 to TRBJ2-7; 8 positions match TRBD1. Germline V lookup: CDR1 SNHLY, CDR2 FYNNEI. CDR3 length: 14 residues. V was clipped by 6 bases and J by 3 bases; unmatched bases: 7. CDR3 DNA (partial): TGTGCCAGCAGAGGGGGGACAGGAGACTACGAG. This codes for CASRGGTGDYE. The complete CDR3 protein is CASRGGTGDYEQYF. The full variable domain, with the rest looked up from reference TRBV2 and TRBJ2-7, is EPEVTQTPSHQVTQMGQEVILRCVPISNHLYFYWYRQILGQKVEFLVSFYNNEISEKSEIFDDQFSVERPDGSNFTLKIRSTKLEDSAMYFCASRGGTGDYEQYFGPGTRLTVT.

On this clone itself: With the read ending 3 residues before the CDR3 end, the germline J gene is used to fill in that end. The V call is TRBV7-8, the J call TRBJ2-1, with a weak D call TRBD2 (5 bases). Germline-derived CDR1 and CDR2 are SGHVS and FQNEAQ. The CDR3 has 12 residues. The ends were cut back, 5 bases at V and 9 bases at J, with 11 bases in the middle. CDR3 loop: CASSLFEGEQFF. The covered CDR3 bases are TGTGCCAGCAGCCTTTTTGAGGGTGAG.

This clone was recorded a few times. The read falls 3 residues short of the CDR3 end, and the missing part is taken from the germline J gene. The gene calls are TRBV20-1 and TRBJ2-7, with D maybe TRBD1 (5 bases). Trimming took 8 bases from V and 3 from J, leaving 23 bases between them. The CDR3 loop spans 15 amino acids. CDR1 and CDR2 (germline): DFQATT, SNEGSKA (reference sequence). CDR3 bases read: TGCAGTTCCAAATCAAGTATAGGGGATAACTACGAG. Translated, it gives CSSKSSIGDNYE. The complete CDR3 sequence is CSSKSSIGDNYEQYF.

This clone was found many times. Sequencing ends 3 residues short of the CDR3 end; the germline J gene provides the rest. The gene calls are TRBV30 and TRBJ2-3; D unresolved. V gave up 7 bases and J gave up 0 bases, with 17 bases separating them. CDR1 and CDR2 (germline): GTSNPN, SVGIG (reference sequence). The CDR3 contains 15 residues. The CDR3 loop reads CAFSRDWSSTDTQYF. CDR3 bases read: TGTGCCTTCTCTCGAGACTGGTCTAGCACAGATACG.

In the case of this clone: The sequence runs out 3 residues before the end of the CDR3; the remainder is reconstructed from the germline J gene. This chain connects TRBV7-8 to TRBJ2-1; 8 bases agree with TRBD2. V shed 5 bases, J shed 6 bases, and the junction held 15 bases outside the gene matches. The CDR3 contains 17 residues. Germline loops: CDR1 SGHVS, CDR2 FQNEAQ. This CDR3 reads CASSAKRAGGPSNEQFF. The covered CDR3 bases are TGTGCCAGCAGCGCGAAGCGGGCGGGAGGCCCCTCCAATGAG.

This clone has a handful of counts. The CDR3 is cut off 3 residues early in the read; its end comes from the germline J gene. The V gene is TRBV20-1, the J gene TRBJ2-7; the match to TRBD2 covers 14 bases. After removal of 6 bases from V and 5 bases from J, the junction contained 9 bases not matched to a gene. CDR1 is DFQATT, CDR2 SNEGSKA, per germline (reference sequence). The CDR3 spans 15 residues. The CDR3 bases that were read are TGCAGTGCCCAAAGGGGGACTAGCGGGAGTAACGAG. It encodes CSAQRGTSGSNE. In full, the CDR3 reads CSAQRGTSGSNEQYF.

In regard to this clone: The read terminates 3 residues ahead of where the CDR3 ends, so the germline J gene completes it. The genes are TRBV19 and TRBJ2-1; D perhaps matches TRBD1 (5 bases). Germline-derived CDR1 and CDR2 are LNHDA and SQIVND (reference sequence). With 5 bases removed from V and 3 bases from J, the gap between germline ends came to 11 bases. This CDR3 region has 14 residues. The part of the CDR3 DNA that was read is TGTGCCAGTAGTTGCCGTGACAGCTACAATGAG. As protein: CASSCRDSYNE. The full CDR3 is CASSCRDSYNEQFF.

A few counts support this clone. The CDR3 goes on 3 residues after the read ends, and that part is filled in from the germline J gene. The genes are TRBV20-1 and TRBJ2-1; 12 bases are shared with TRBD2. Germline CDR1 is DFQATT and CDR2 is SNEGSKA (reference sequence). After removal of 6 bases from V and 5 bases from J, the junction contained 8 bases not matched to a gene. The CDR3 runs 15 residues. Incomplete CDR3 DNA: TGCAGTGCAGAGCTGGGACTAGCGGGCCACAATGAG. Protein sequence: CSAELGLAGHNE. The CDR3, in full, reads CSAELGLAGHNEQFF.